A single sample is the source of the 22 T cell receptor beta chains below, sequenced in a study of Ad26.COV2.S vaccination and SARS-CoV-2 variants. The data were produced by immunoSEQ multiplex PCR, yet TCRdb's version contains in-frame clones alone and is incomplete. The sample shows some 270,000 clones, about 83% of them seen only once. Treatment defined: 15 to 20 received Ad26.COV2.S at low or high dose, single or two shots; about 5 received placebo; per-sample allocation not given. At day 63 after the first vaccine or placebo injection, samples were drawn. The specimen was peripheral blood, collected in a trial of Ad26.COV2.S vaccine versus placebo. Receptor source: a person between 18 and 59 years old who received the Ad26.COV2.S COVID-19 vaccine or a placebo.

This clone was counted ten times or more. The gene calls are TRBV5-1 and TRBJ1-5, with a tentative D call TRBD1 (6 bases). The CDR3 runs 18 residues. Germline loops: CDR1 SGHRS, CDR2 YFSETQ. Between the trimmed V and J ends, which lost 0 bases and 3 bases, there was a span of 19 bases. CDR3 residues: CASSLVDGWDKNNQPQHF. Written as DNA, the CDR3 is TGCGCCAGCAGCTTGGTTGATGGTTGGGACAAGAACAATCAGCCCCAGCATTTT.

This clone was detected once. The rearrangement uses TRBV14 and TRBJ2-7; 8 nucleotides match TRBD2. This CDR3 is built from 13 residues. Looked up from germline, CDR1 is SGHDN and CDR2 is FVKESK. V was pared by 5 bases and J by 6 bases, with 6 bases of the junction left unmatched. The CDR3, as DNA: TGTGCCAGCAGCTCGGGACTAGTAACCGAGCAGTACTTC. Translated, it gives CASSSGLVTEQYF.

The chain combines TRBV12-3 or TRBV12-4 with TRBJ2-5; possibly TRBD2 for D (6 bases). V gave up 1 base and J gave up 7 bases, with 10 bases separating them. CDR3 length: 13 amino acids. CDR3 DNA: TGTGCCAGCAGTTTAGGACTAGGTGGGACCCAGTACTTC. Translation: CASSLGLGGTQYF.

The chain uses TRBV6-2 or TRBV6-3 and TRBJ2-7; 11 bases agree with TRBD2. The CDR3 consists of 16 residues. The J segment lost 5 bases and the V segment lost 2 bases, leaving 8 bases of the junction unmatched. The V gene's germline CDR1 is MNHEY and CDR2 SVGEGT. The CDR3 region has the DNA TGTGCCAGCAGTTACCCACCGGGACTAGCGGCCAACGAGCAGTACTTC. It yields the protein CASSYPPGLAANEQYF.

Notes on this clone: One base away lies a much larger clone, so this may be a sequencing read error. This chain links TRBV5-4 with TRBJ1-1; TRBD1 matches 10 bases. The germline CDR1 and CDR2 sequences are SGHNT and YYREEE (reference sequence). The V gene end was trimmed by 4 bases and the J gene end by 4 bases; junction bases not matched to a gene: 4. CDR3 length: 14 amino acids. The CDR3 region has the DNA TGTGCCAGCAGCCCCGGACAGGGGGGCACTGAAGCTTTCTTT. This codes for CASSPGQGGTEAFF. The full variable domain, completed using reference TRBV5-4 and TRBJ1-1, is ETGVTQSPTHLIKTRGQQVTLRCSSQSGHNTVSWYQQALGQGPQFIFQYYREEENGRGNFPPRFSGLQFPNYSSELNVNALELDDSALYLCASSPGQGGTEAFFGQGTRLTVV.

For the CDR3, the DNA is TGTGCCAGCAGCTTAGGCGACGGGGGGCTATACGAGCAGTACTTC. Translation: CASSLGDGGLYEQYF. The chain recombines TRBV7-2 with TRBJ2-7; tentatively, D is TRBD2 (7 bases). The V and J ends lost 1 base and 4 bases respectively, with 14 bases between them. The CDR3 is 15 amino acids. Germline V lookup: CDR1 SGHTA, CDR2 FQGNSA.

V gene TRBV4-3 combines with J gene TRBJ1-1; D might be TRBD1 (6 bases). This CDR3 region has 14 residues. V was cut by 0 bases and J by 5 bases, with 10 bases left in between. Germline lookup yields CDR1 LGHNA and CDR2 YSLEER. In nucleotides, the CDR3 is TGCGCCAGCAGCCAAGAGCTGCAGGGGACTGAAGCTTTCTTT. It encodes CASSQELQGTEAFF.

The chain links TRBV7-3 to TRBJ2-3, with 8 bases that match TRBD1. J lost 1 base, V lost 2 bases, and 2 bases had no gene match. CDR3 length: 15 amino acids. Per the germline V gene, CDR1 is SGHTA and CDR2 is FQGTGA. The CDR3 DNA reads as TGTGCCAGCAGCTTACAGGGGGCGGGCACAGATACGCAGTATTTT. This translates into CASSLQGAGTDTQYF.

The chain carries TRBV5-8 and TRBJ2-7; 7 nucleotides line up with TRBD1. With V trimmed by 0 bases and J by 1 base, 4 bases remained unmatched. Germline V gives CDR1 SGHTS, CDR2 YDEGEE. The CDR3 loop spans 15 amino acids. CDR3 sequence (DNA): TGTGCCAGCAGCTTGGAGGGGGCTGAATCCTACGAGCAGTACTTC. Protein sequence: CASSLEGAESYEQYF.

The J gene is TRBJ2-3, the V gene TRBV29-1, with a weak D call TRBD1 (6 bases). V shed 7 bases and J shed 0 bases, with 17 bases lying between them. The CDR3 runs 15 residues. The V gene's germline CDR1 is SQVTM and CDR2 ANQGSEA. As DNA, the CDR3 is TGCAGCGCCCTTGTGAGAGGGGGTAGCACAGATACGCAGTATTTT. It codes for CSALVRGGSTDTQYF.

The chain combines TRBV18 with TRBJ2-7; 8 positions agree with TRBD1. CDR1 and CDR2 (germline): KGHSH, LQKENI. The CDR3 covers 15 residues. V was clipped by 6 bases and J by 1 base; unmatched bases: 8. Written as DNA, the CDR3 is TGTGCCAGCTCGGGCTCCGGGACAGGTTCCTACGAGCAGTACGTC. Amino acids: CASSGSGTGSYEQYV.

The rearrangement links TRBV6-2 or TRBV6-3 to TRBJ2-7, with 13 positions matching TRBD2. The trim removed 6 bases at V and 7 bases at J, leaving 6 bases unmatched. CDR1 MNHEY and CDR2 SVGEGT come from the germline V gene. There are 14 residues in the CDR3. This chain's CDR3 is CASSTGLAGDEQYF. CDR3 coding DNA: TGTGCCAGCAGCACTGGACTAGCGGGGGATGAGCAGTACTTC.

The gene calls are TRBV18 and TRBJ1-3; D gene ambiguous. CDR3 length equals 14 residues. In germline, CDR1 is KGHSH, CDR2 LQKENI. The ends were cut back, 3 bases at V and 3 bases at J, with 9 bases in the middle. The CDR3: CASSPSYSGNTIYF. The CDR3, as DNA: TGTGCCAGCTCACCTTCTTACAGTGGAAACACCATATATTTT.

The J gene is TRBJ2-2, the V gene TRBV7-3; TRBD2 agrees at 7 bases. The CDR3 totals 18 residues. V gave up 5 bases and J gave up 3 bases; unmatched junction bases: 15. Germline CDR1 is SGHTA and CDR2 is FQGTGA. The CDR3 DNA sequence: TGTGCCAGCAGCCCGCAATTCTTTGGCGGGAGAGACACCGGGGAGCTGTTTTTT. It encodes CASSPQFFGGRDTGELFF.

This sequence joins TRBV7-3 and TRBJ2-2; 7 bases map to TRBD1. The V and J ends lost 5 bases and 1 base, in that order; junction bases with no gene match: 4. This CDR3 spans 15 amino acids. The germline V gene has CDR1 SGHTA and CDR2 FQGTGA. The CDR3 DNA reads TGTGCCAGCAGCCCAGGACAGGTGAACACCGGGGAGCTGTTTTTT. Protein: CASSPGQVNTGELFF.

The chain is built from TRBV27 and TRBJ2-1, with TRBD2 as a possible D gene (6 bases). Trimming pared 3 bases from V and 1 base from J, leaving 10 bases between. CDR1 and CDR2 (germline): MNHEY, SMNVEV (reference sequence). The CDR3 extends over 15 amino acids. DNA of the CDR3: TGTGCCAGCAGTTTCCCCAGCGGGTCCTACAATGAGCAGTTCTTC. Encoded protein: CASSFPSGSYNEQFF.

The chain is built from TRBV19 and TRBJ2-7; D could derive from TRBD1 or TRBD2 (5 bases each). The CDR3 spans 15 residues. V lost 5 bases and J 0 bases, leaving 14 bases between the germline ends. CDR1 and CDR2 from the germline V gene are LNHDA and SQIVND (reference sequence). The CDR3 DNA is TGTGCCAGTAGTTCTCTAGCAGGGAGCTCCTACGAGCAGTACTTC. Translated: CASSSLAGSSYEQYF.

Concerning this clone itself: The same CDR3 is also encoded by other DNA sequences in this sample. The chain links TRBV18 to TRBJ2-1; no firm D call. The germline V gene has CDR1 KGHSH and CDR2 LQKENI. V lost 2 bases and J 7 bases, leaving 3 bases between the germline ends. This CDR3 has 11 residues. The CDR3 DNA is TGTGCCAGCTCACCAGGGAATGAGCAGTTCTTC. As protein: CASSPGNEQFF.

This clone occurred once. The chain employs TRBV5-1 and TRBJ2-1; D gene ambiguous. Between the trimmed V and J ends, which lost 4 bases and 7 bases, there was a span of 6 bases. CDR1 is SGHRS, CDR2 YFSETQ, per germline. There are 11 residues in the CDR3. CDR3: CASSRRNEQFF. In DNA form, the CDR3 reads TGCGCCAGCAGCAGAAGAAATGAGCAGTTCTTC.

This clone was detected once. The J gene is TRBJ2-5, the V gene TRBV29-1, with D uncertain. The CDR3 loop spans 14 amino acids. Deletions cut 2 bases from V and 5 bases from J, with 15 bases between. Germline values: CDR1 SQVTM, CDR2 ANQGSEA. CDR3 amino acids: CSVERNSPEETQYF. The CDR3 DNA reads as TGCAGCGTTGAAAGGAATAGCCCAGAGGAGACCCAGTACTTC.

This clone has ten or more counts. This chain links TRBV3-1 (or the pseudogene TRBV3-2) with TRBJ1-2; 8 bases map to TRBD1. The CDR3 totals 15 residues. CDR1 LGHDT and CDR2 YNNKEL come from the germline V gene (reference sequence). V was clipped by 4 bases and J by 5 bases; unmatched bases: 9. CDR3 nucleotides: TGTGCCAGCAGCCCCCGGGACAGGAGAACTTATGGCTACACCTTC. Translating gives CASSPRDRRTYGYTF.

This clone was detected only once. The rearrangement joins TRBV6-2 or TRBV6-3 to TRBJ1-5; 7 nucleotides line up with TRBD1. The V segment lost 3 bases and the J segment 2 bases; nucleotides outside the gene matches: 7. Per the germline V gene, CDR1 is MNHEY and CDR2 is SVGEGT. The CDR3 contains 16 residues. The CDR3 coding sequence is TGTGCCAGCAGTTATCCACCTCAGGGGGGCAATCAGCCCCAGCATTTT. Translation gives CASSYPPQGGNQPQHF.